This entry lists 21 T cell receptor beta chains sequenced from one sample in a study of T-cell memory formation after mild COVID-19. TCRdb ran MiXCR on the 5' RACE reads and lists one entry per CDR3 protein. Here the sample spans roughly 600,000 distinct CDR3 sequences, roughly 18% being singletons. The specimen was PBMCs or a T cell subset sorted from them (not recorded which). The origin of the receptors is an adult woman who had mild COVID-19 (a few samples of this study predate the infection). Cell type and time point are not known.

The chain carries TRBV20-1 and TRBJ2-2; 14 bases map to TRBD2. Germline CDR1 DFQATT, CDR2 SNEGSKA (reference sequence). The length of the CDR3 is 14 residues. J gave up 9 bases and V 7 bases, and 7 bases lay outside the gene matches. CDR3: CSDRGLAGDRELFF. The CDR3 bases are TGCAGTGATAGGGGACTAGCGGGAGATCGGGAGCTGTTTTTT.

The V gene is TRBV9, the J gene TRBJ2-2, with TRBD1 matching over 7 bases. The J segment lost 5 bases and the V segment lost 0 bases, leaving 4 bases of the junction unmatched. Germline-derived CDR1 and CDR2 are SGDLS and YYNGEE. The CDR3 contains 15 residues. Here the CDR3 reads CASSVGYRGTGELFF. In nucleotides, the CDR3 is TGTGCCAGCAGCGTAGGATACAGGGGAACCGGGGAGCTGTTTTTT. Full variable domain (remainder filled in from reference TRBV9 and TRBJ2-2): DSGVTQTPKHLITATGQRVTLRCSPRSGDLSVYWYQQSLDQGLQFLIQYYNGEERAKGNILERFSAQQFPDLHSELNLSSLELGDSALYFCASSVGYRGTGELFFGEGSRLTVL.

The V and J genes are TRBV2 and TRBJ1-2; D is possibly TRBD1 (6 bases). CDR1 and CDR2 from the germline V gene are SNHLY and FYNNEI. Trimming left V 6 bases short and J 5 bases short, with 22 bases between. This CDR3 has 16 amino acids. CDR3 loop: CASRGRVFQGPYGYTF. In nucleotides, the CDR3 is TGTGCCAGCAGAGGCCGGGTCTTTCAGGGGCCGTATGGCTACACCTTC.

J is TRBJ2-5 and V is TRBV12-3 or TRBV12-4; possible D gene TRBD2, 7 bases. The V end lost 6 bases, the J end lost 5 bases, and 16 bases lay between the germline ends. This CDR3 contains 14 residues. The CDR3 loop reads CASRKRGGSETQYF. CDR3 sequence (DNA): TGTGCCAGCAGGAAAAGGGGGGGGTCTGAGACCCAGTACTTC.

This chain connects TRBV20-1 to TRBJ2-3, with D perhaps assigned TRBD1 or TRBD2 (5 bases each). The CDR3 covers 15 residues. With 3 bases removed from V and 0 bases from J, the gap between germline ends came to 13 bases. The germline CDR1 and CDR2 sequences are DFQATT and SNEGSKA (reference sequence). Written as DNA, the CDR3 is TGCAGTGCTAGTCACACAGGCGGGAGCACAGATACGCAGTATTTT. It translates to CSASHTGGSTDTQYF.

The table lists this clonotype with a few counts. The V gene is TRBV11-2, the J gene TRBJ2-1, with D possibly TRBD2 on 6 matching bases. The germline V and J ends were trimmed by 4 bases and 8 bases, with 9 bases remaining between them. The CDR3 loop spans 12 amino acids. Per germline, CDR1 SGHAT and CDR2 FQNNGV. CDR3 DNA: TGTGCCAGCAGCTCCACTAGCTATGAGCAGTTCTTC. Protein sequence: CASSSTSYEQFF.

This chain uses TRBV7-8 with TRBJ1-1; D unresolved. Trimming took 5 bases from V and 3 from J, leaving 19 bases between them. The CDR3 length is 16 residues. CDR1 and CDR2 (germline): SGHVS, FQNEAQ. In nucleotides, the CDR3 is TGTGCCAGCAGCCCAAGGTTGGGTTTGCTTGACACTGAAGCTTTCTTT. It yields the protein CASSPRLGLLDTEAFF. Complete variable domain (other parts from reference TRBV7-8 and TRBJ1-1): GAGVSQSPRYKVAKRGQDVALRCDPISGHVSLFWYQQALGQGPEFLTYFQNEAQLDKSGLPSDRFFAERPEGSVSTLKIQRTQQEDSAVYLCASSPRLGLLDTEAFFGQGTRLTVV.

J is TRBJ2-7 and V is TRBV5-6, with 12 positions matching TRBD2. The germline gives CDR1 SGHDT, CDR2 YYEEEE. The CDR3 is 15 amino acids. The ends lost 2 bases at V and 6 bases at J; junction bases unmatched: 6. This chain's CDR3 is CASSLLAGGRGEQYF. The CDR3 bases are TGTGCCAGCAGCTTACTAGCGGGAGGACGAGGCGAGCAGTACTTC.

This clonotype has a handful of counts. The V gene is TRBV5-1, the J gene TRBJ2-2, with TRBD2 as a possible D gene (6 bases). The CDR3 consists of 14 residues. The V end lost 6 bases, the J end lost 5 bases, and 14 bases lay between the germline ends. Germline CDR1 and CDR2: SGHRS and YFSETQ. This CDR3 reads CASTAGSETGELFF. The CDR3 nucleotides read TGCGCCAGCACGGCGGGAAGTGAAACCGGGGAGCTGTTTTTT.

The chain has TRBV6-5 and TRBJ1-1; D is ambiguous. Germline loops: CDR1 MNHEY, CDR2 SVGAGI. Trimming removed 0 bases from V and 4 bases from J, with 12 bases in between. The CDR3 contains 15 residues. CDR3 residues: CASSYSSIQPTEAFF. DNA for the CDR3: TGTGCCAGCAGTTACTCTTCGATCCAGCCCACTGAAGCTTTCTTT.

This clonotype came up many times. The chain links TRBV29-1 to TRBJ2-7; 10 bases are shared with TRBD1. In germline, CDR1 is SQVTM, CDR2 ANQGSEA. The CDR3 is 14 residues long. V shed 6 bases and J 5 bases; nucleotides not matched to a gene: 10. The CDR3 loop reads CSVRQGARVHEQYF. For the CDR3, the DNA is TGCAGCGTGCGACAGGGGGCGCGGGTCCACGAGCAGTACTTC.

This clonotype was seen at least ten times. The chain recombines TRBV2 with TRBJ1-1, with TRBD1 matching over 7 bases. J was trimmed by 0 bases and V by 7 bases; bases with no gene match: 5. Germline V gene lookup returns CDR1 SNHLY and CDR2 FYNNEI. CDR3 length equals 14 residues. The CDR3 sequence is CASIPGQMNTEAFF. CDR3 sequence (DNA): TGTGCCAGCATTCCGGGACAGATGAACACTGAAGCTTTCTTT.

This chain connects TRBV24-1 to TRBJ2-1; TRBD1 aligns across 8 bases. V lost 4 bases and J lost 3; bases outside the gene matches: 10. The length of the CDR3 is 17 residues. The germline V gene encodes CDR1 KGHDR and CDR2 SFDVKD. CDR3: CATSDRAPGQGYNEQFF. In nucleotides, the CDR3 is TGTGCCACCAGTGACCGCGCCCCCGGACAGGGCTACAATGAGCAGTTCTTC.

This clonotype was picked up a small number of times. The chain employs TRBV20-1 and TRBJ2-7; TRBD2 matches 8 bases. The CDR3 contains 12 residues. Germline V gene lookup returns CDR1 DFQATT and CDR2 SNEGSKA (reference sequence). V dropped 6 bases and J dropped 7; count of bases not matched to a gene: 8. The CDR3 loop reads CSATRSGGEQYF. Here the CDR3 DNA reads TGCAGTGCCACGAGGAGCGGGGGAGAGCAGTACTTC.

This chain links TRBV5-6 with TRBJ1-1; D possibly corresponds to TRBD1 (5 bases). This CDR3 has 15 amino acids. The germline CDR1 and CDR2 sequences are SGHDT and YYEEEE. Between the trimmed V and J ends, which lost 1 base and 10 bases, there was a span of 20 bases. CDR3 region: CASSLWARAPDGAFF. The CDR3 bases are TGTGCCAGCAGCTTGTGGGCCAGGGCTCCTGATGGAGCTTTCTTT.

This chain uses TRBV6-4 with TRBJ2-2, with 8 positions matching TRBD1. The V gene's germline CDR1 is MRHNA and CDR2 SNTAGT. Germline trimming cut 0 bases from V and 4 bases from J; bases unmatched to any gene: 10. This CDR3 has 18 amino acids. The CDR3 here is CASSDSTGVASATGELFF. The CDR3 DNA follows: TGTGCCAGCAGTGACTCGACAGGGGTTGCGTCAGCCACCGGGGAGCTGTTTTTT.

CDR3 loop: CASSPIRGQGNYGYTF. CDR3 coding DNA: TGTGCCAGCAGCCCGATAAGGGGACAGGGTAACTATGGCTACACCTTC. The chain combines TRBV7-2 with TRBJ1-2; TRBD1 agrees at 9 bases. The CDR3 length is 16 residues. J was trimmed by 1 base and V by 5 bases; bases with no gene match: 8. Per the germline V gene, CDR1 is SGHTA and CDR2 is FQGNSA.

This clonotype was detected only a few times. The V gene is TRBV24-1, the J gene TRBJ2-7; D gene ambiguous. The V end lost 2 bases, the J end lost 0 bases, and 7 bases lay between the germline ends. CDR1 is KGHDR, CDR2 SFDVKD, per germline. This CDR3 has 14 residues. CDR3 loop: CATSDSMGSYEQYF. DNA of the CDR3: TGTGCCACCAGTGATTCGATGGGCTCCTACGAGCAGTACTTC.

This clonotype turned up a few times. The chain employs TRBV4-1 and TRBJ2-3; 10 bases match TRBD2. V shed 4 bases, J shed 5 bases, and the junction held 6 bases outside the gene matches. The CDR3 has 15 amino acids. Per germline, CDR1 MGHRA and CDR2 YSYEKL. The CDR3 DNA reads TGCGCCAGCAGCCCCGGGACTAGCGAGGGAGATACGCAGTATTTT. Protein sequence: CASSPGTSEGDTQYF.

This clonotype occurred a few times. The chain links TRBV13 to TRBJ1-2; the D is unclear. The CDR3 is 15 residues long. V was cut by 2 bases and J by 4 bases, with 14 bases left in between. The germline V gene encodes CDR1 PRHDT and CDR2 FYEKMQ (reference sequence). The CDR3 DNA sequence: TGTGCCAGCAGCTTAAGCCCATCAGGAGGCTATGGCTACACCTTC. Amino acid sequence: CASSLSPSGGYGYTF.

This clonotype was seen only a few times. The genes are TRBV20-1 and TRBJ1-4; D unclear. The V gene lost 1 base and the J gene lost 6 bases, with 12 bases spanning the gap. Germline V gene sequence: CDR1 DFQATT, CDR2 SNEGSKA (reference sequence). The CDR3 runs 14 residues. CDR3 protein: CSARVASADEKLFF. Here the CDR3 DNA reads TGCAGTGCTAGAGTCGCTTCAGCGGATGAAAAACTGTTTTTT.